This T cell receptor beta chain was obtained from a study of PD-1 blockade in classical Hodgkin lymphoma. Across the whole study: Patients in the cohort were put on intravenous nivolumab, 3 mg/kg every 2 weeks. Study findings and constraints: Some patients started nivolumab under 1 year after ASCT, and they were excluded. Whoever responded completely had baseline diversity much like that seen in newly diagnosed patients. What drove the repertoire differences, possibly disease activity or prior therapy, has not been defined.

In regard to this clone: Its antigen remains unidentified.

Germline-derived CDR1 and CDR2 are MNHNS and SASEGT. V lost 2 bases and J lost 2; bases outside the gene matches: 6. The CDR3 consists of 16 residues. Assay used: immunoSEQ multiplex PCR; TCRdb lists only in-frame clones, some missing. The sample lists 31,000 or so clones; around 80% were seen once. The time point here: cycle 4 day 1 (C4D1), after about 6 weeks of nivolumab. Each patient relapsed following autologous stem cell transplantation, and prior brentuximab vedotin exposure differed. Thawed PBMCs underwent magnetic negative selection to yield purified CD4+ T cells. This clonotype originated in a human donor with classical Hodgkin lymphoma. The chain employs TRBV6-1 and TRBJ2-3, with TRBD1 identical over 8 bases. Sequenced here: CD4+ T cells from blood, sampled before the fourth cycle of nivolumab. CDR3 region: CASSEPWTGFTDTQYF. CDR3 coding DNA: TGTGCCAGCAGTGAACCTTGGACAGGGTTCACAGATACGCAGTATTTT.